A single sample is the source of the 30 T cell receptor beta chains below, sequenced in a study of cytomegalovirus exposure and HLA in healthy donors (dated by TCRdb to between 2016 and 2019). The library was made by the immunoSEQ multiplex PCR assay. For the multiplex PCR, a mixture combining 60 forward primers for TCR Vbeta segments and 13 reverse primers for TCR Jbeta segments was used. TCRdb provides this immuneACCESS table in a form limited to in-frame rearrangements. Some clones are lacking; in checked studies, under half of them reflect an unresolved V gene, and why the rest are absent is not known. This sample lists about 110,000 clones; approximately 80% were detected once. 2.5% of the sample belongs to the ten largest clones. The sequencing sample was made of PBMCs. The source of these receptors is a woman under 30 in good health and CMV-seronegative.

J is TRBJ2-7 and V is TRBV20-1, with D possibly being TRBD1 (6 bases). CDR3 length: 11 amino acids. The V end lost 7 bases, the J end lost 2 bases, and 9 bases lay between the germline ends. CDR1 is DFQATT, CDR2 SNEGSKA, per germline (reference sequence). The CDR3 here is CSVRTAYEQYF. The CDR3 DNA reads TGCAGTGTTCGGACAGCCTACGAGCAGTACTTC.

The chain couples TRBV14 to TRBJ1-1; no reliable D call. Trimming pared 1 base from V and 2 bases from J, leaving 5 bases between. Germline V gene lookup returns CDR1 SGHDN and CDR2 FVKESK. The CDR3 runs to 13 residues. Here the CDR3 DNA reads TGTGCCAGCAGCCAAGGCGGAAACACTGAAGCTTTCTTT. It codes for CASSQGGNTEAFF. The entire variable domain, with the rest obtained from reference TRBV14 and TRBJ1-1, is as follows: EAGVTQFPSHSVIEKGQTVTLRCDPISGHDNLYWYRRVMGKEIKFLLHFVKESKQDESGMPNNRFLAERTGGTYSTLKVQPAELEDSGVYFCASSQGGNTEAFFGQGTRLTVV.

V gene TRBV7-9 combines with J gene TRBJ2-5; 8 nucleotides match TRBD1. V lost 2 bases to trimming and J lost 2 bases; unmatched junction nucleotides: 7. Germline V gives CDR1 SEHNR, CDR2 FQNEAQ (reference sequence). This CDR3 comprises 16 residues. Here the CDR3 reads CASSLPRQGRQETQYF. The CDR3 nucleotides read TGTGCCAGCAGCTTACCCCGACAGGGGAGGCAAGAGACCCAGTACTTC.

This sequence joins TRBV29-1 and TRBJ1-5; TRBD1 matches at 7 bases. Germline values: CDR1 SQVTM, CDR2 ANQGSEA. This CDR3 comprises 14 residues. Trimming at V came to 2 bases and at J to 1 base, leaving 2 bases not matched to a gene. CDR3 in amino acids: CSVELTGSNQPQHF. The CDR3 DNA reads TGCAGCGTTGAATTGACAGGGAGCAATCAGCCCCAGCATTTT.

The chain links TRBV6-6 to TRBJ1-5, with TRBD1 identical over 8 bases. CDR3 length equals 16 residues. Losses at the gene ends were 0 bases for V and 2 bases for J; bases not matched to a gene: 3. Germline assignment: CDR1 MNHNY and CDR2 SVGAGI (reference sequence). The CDR3: CASSYSMGQGNQPQHF. The CDR3 coding sequence is TGTGCCAGCAGTTACTCGATGGGACAGGGCAATCAGCCCCAGCATTTT.

This clone was recorded once. The gene calls are TRBV6-5 and TRBJ2-7; D is unclear. The V end lost 8 bases, the J end lost 3 bases, and 14 bases lay between the germline ends. Germline CDR1 is MNHEY and CDR2 is SVGAGI. This CDR3 is built from 13 residues. The CDR3 region is CASSPVGDYEQYV. The CDR3 nucleotides read TGTGCCAGCTCCCCCGTCGGCGACTACGAGCAGTACGTC.

This clone was recorded a few times. J is TRBJ2-6 and V is TRBV19; 7 nucleotides align to TRBD1. CDR1 is LNHDA, CDR2 SQIVND, per germline (reference sequence). Germline trimming cut 4 bases from V and 2 bases from J; bases unmatched to any gene: 5. The CDR3 sequence is 16 residues long. The CDR3 DNA sequence: TGTGCCAGTAGTACCATCGGACAGGCTGGGGCCAACGTCCTGACTTTC. Protein sequence: CASSTIGQAGANVLTF.

The rearrangement links TRBV19 to TRBJ1-1, with D uncertain. The V and J ends lost 0 bases and 5 bases respectively, with 10 bases between them. Germline CDR1 reads LNHDA; CDR2 reads SQIVND (reference sequence). CDR3 size: 14 residues. The CDR3 spells CASSIDPRQTEAFF. The CDR3 DNA reads as TGTGCCAGTAGTATAGATCCGCGGCAAACTGAAGCTTTCTTT.

The chain links TRBV9 to TRBJ2-1; a weak D match, TRBD1 (6 bases). Germline V CDR1 and CDR2: SGDLS, YYNGEE. This CDR3 contains 13 residues. V was clipped by 10 bases and J by 9 bases, with 20 bases between them. The CDR3 sequence: CAALGTGCGEQFF. In DNA, the CDR3 is TGTGCCGCCTTGGGTACAGGGTGCGGTGAGCAGTTCTTC. The full variable domain, its missing parts supplied by reference TRBV9 and TRBJ2-1, is DSGVTQTPKHLITATGQRVTLRCSPRSGDLSVYWYQQSLDQGLQFLIQYYNGEERAKGNILERFSAQQFPDLHSELNLSSLELGDSALYFCAALGTGCGEQFFGPGTRLTVL.

The rearrangement joins TRBV19 to TRBJ1-2; 8 nucleotides match TRBD1. CDR3 length: 14 amino acids. Germline assignment: CDR1 LNHDA and CDR2 SQIVND (reference sequence). The junction had 4 bases not matched to a gene; V was cut back by 5 bases and J by 2 bases. The CDR3 sequence is CASSFGQGNYGYTF. The CDR3 DNA sequence: TGTGCCAGTAGTTTTGGACAGGGAAACTATGGCTACACCTTC. Supplemented by reference TRBV19 and TRBJ1-2, the full variable domain reads DGGITQSPKYLFRKEGQNVTLSCEQNLNHDAMYWYRQDPGQGLRLIYYSQIVNDFQKGDIAEGYSVSREKKESFPLTVTSAQKNPTAFYLCASSFGQGNYGYTFGSGTRLTVV.

V usage is TRBV10-1 and J usage is TRBJ2-1, with D perhaps TRBD1 (6 bases). With 2 bases removed from V and 2 bases from J, the gap between germline ends came to 10 bases. This CDR3 has 15 amino acids. Germline CDR1 is WNHNN and CDR2 is SYGVQD (reference sequence). This chain's CDR3 is CASSETGTTYNEQFF. CDR3 bases: TGCGCCAGCAGTGAGACAGGGACGACCTACAATGAGCAGTTCTTC.

V usage is TRBV7-9 and J usage is TRBJ1-1; TRBD1 matches at 8 bases. The germline V gene has CDR1 SEHNR and CDR2 FQNEAQ (reference sequence). V lost 5 bases to trimming and J lost 5 bases; unmatched junction nucleotides: 7. This CDR3 region has 14 residues. The CDR3 is CASSPQGAGTEAFF. DNA of the CDR3: TGTGCCAGCAGCCCTCAGGGGGCAGGTACTGAAGCTTTCTTT.

J is TRBJ2-6 and V is TRBV19, with no clear D. V was pared by 3 bases and J by 1 base, with 7 bases between. CDR1 LNHDA and CDR2 SQIVND come from the germline V gene (reference sequence). The CDR3 totals 15 residues. Written as DNA, the CDR3 is TGTGCCAGTAGTATGGAACAGTCTGGGGCCAACGTCCTGACTTTC. Amino acid sequence: CASSMEQSGANVLTF.

This rearrangement joins TRBV28 to TRBJ2-5, with D perhaps matching TRBD1 (5 bases). Trimming removed 3 bases at V and 5 bases at J, with 10 bases between. CDR3 length: 13 amino acids. CDR1 and CDR2 from the germline V gene are MDHEN and SYDVKM. CDR3 nucleotide sequence: TGTGCCAGCAGTTTTAGGGGTCGGGAGACCCAGTACTTC. This codes for CASSFRGRETQYF.

The chain uses TRBV2 and TRBJ1-1; the match to TRBD1 covers 8 bases. The V segment lost 3 bases and the J segment 8 bases; nucleotides outside the gene matches: 2. This CDR3 has 12 residues. Germline CDR1 reads SNHLY; CDR2 reads FYNNEI. CDR3 sequence: CASSEGQVEAFF. CDR3 in DNA: TGTGCCAGCAGTGAGGGACAGGTCGAAGCTTTCTTT.

Worth noting for this clone: The sample carries other DNA sequences with the same CDR3. This sequence joins TRBV5-1 and TRBJ1-1; D is undetermined. Germline assignment: CDR1 SGHRS and CDR2 YFSETQ. V dropped 4 bases and J dropped 2 bases, with 3 bases sitting between them. There are 11 residues in the CDR3. CDR3 protein: CASSQNTEAFF. The CDR3 DNA reads TGCGCCAGCAGCCAAAACACTGAAGCTTTCTTT.

This rearrangement joins TRBV28 to TRBJ2-1; 8 positions agree with TRBD2. CDR3 size: 15 residues. CDR1 is MDHEN and CDR2 is SYDVKM in the germline V gene. The ends lost 2 bases at V and 3 bases at J; junction bases unmatched: 3. The CDR3 bases are TGTGCCAGCAGTTTAATCAGCGGGGGCTACAATGAGCAGTTCTTC. Translation gives CASSLISGGYNEQFF.

V and J are TRBV5-1 and TRBJ2-7; 7 bases agree with TRBD1. The CDR3 runs 14 residues. In germline, CDR1 is SGHRS, CDR2 YFSETQ. With V trimmed by 3 bases and J by 3 bases, 6 bases remained unmatched. CDR3 residues: CASSYRQGDYEQYF. CDR3 nucleotides: TGCGCCAGCAGCTACCGACAGGGAGACTACGAGCAGTACTTC.

The genes are TRBV6-5 and TRBJ1-2, with D tentatively TRBD1 (5 bases). The CDR3 contains 14 residues. V was pared by 2 bases and J by 4 bases, with 11 bases between. Germline loops: CDR1 MNHEY, CDR2 SVGAGI. The CDR3 region is CASSYDSVLYGYTF. In DNA, the CDR3 is TGTGCCAGCAGTTACGACAGCGTTCTCTATGGCTACACCTTC.

This chain joins TRBV5-4 and TRBJ2-5; 7 bases agree with TRBD1. Germline CDR1 reads SGHNT; CDR2 reads YYREEE (reference sequence). The CDR3 length is 15 residues. Trimming removed 0 bases from V and 2 bases from J; junction bases left unmatched: 4. The CDR3 loop is CASSLDPGGQETQYF. In nucleotides, the CDR3 is TGTGCCAGCAGCTTGGATCCAGGGGGACAAGAGACCCAGTACTTC.

Note on this clone: A junction boundary mismatches the germline segment, possibly from a read error. The chain links TRBV7-7 to TRBJ2-5, with D tentatively TRBD1 (9 bases). Germline V CDR1 and CDR2: SSHAT, FNYEAQ (reference sequence). The CDR3 contains 15 residues. The CDR3, as DNA: TGTGCTAGCAGCTTAGCGGGACAGGGTGCGGAGACCCAGTACTTC. It is translated as CASSLAGQGAETQYF.

This clone came up a few times. The rearrangement links TRBV27 to TRBJ1-1; TRBD1 matches at 9 bases. CDR1 and CDR2 from the germline V gene are MNHEY and SMNVEV (reference sequence). The CDR3 totals 14 residues. Germline trimming cut 5 bases from V and 0 bases from J; bases unmatched to any gene: 1. The CDR3 nucleotides are TGTGCCAGCAGTGACAGGGGGATGAACACTGAAGCTTTCTTT. Translating it yields CASSDRGMNTEAFF.

The chain combines TRBV5-5 with TRBJ2-5; TRBD1 matches at 9 bases. Germline CDR1 is SGHKS and CDR2 is YYEKEE (reference sequence). V dropped 2 bases and J dropped 4; count of bases not matched to a gene: 6. The CDR3 totals 15 residues. The CDR3 DNA reads TGTGCCAGCAGCTTCCCCGAGGACAGGGGAGAGACCCAGTACTTC. Translated, it gives CASSFPEDRGETQYF. The full variable domain, in which reference TRBV5-5 and TRBJ2-5 provide the parts outside the CDR3, is DAGVTQSPTHLIKTRGQQVTLRCSPISGHKSVSWYQQVLGQGPQFIFQYYEKEERGRGNFPDRFSARQFPNYSSELNVNALLLGDSALYLCASSFPEDRGETQYFGPGTRLLVL.

V gene TRBV11-2 combines with J gene TRBJ2-1; a weak D match, TRBD1 (8 bases). The CDR3 runs to 15 residues. V was pared by 6 bases and J by 3 bases, with 15 bases between. Germline CDR1 and CDR2: SGHAT and FQNNGV. CDR3 sequence (DNA): TGTGCCAGCAGGGGAGGGACAGGCAACTACAATGAGCAGTTCTTC. It yields the protein CASRGGTGNYNEQFF.

The genes are TRBV6-5 and TRBJ1-1, with D possibly being TRBD1 (6 bases). From germline, CDR1 is MNHEY and CDR2 SVGAGI. There are 13 residues in the CDR3. V was shortened by 5 bases and J by 4 bases, with 11 bases between the two germline ends. The CDR3 protein is CASSQDRITEAFF. CDR3 in DNA: TGTGCCAGCAGTCAGGACAGAATCACTGAAGCTTTCTTT.

The rearrangement uses TRBV5-1 and TRBJ2-3; 11 bases fit TRBD1. The CDR3 is 17 residues long. Germline trimming cut 0 bases from V and 3 bases from J; bases unmatched to any gene: 6. Germline V gives CDR1 SGHRS, CDR2 YFSETQ. The CDR3 region has the DNA TGCGCCAGCAGCTTGGGAGTAGGACAGGGGGCAACAGATACGCAGTATTTT. Translating it yields CASSLGVGQGATDTQYF.

The V and J genes are TRBV6-5 and TRBJ2-1, with TRBD2 matching 11 bases. Per the germline V gene, CDR1 is MNHEY and CDR2 is SVGAGI. V trimming: 5 bases; J trimming: 7 bases; junction bases outside the gene matches: 4. The CDR3 covers 14 residues. Here the CDR3 reads CASSPRLAGNEQFF. For the CDR3, the DNA is TGTGCCAGCAGTCCCCGACTAGCGGGGAATGAGCAGTTCTTC.

V gene TRBV29-1 combines with J gene TRBJ1-1; D ambiguous. In germline, CDR1 is SQVTM, CDR2 ANQGSEA. The CDR3 totals 12 residues. Between the trimmed V and J ends, which lost 6 bases and 3 bases, there was a span of 11 bases. CDR3 region: CSVVRQDTEAFF. The CDR3 DNA reads TGCAGCGTGGTGAGACAAGACACTGAAGCTTTCTTT.

The DNA for the CDR3 is TGTGCCAGCAGTTTGGTTAGCGGGGGGACAGATACGCAGTATTTT. It translates to CASSLVSGGTDTQYF. This chain links TRBV27 with TRBJ2-3; 10 bases line up with TRBD2. This CDR3 has 15 amino acids. V lost 3 bases to trimming and J lost 3 bases; unmatched junction nucleotides: 3. Germline-derived CDR1 and CDR2 are MNHEY and SMNVEV (reference sequence).

The chain combines TRBV19 with TRBJ2-5, with D uncertain. CDR3 size: 14 residues. The germline V gene encodes CDR1 LNHDA and CDR2 SQIVND (reference sequence). The germline V and J ends were trimmed by 5 bases and 0 bases, with 10 bases remaining between them. The CDR3 is CASSPLVYQETQYF. CDR3 sequence (DNA): TGTGCCAGTAGTCCGCTAGTCTACCAAGAGACCCAGTACTTC. The variable domain in full, completed from reference TRBV19 and TRBJ2-5, reads DGGITQSPKYLFRKEGQNVTLSCEQNLNHDAMYWYRQDPGQGLRLIYYSQIVNDFQKGDIAEGYSVSREKKESFPLTVTSAQKNPTAFYLCASSPLVYQETQYFGPGTRLLVL.